One T cell receptor (beta chain) is described in this entry. In the source study's methods: Reference gene primer amplification in the assay estimated nucleated cell counts. Profiled with immunoSEQ multiplex PCR; TCRdb holds only in-frame clones, not every one. V and J calls and clone size are as listed in that table; D and trimming were resolved from the DNA. The sample has 200,000 or so clones, around 80% seen once. This sample was taken from a study of blood T cell repertoires in COVID-19. Study as a whole: Samples of COVID-19 (acute and convalescent) were obtained from the United States, Italy and Spain. PBMCs, B-cell-depleted T cells, or T cells were the source of the cDNA or gDNA that made up the material.

The CDR3 length is 16 residues. Deletions cut 2 bases from V and 0 bases from J, with 11 bases between. Germline lookup yields CDR1 MNHEY and CDR2 SVGAGI. Recruits, aged about 18 to 100 years, lived in about two dozen US areas. The receptor's source is a middle-aged woman with acute COVID-19. The sample was PBMCs or T cells enriched from blood (not recorded which). The chain uses TRBV6-5 and TRBJ1-3; no clear D gene. CDR3 sequence reads: CASSYGDPSSGNTIYF. The CDR3 nucleotides read TGTGCCAGCAGTTACGGAGACCCGAGCTCTGGAAACACCATATATTTT.